This T cell receptor (beta chain) was obtained from a study of blood T cell repertoires in COVID-19. Per the germline V gene, CDR1 is SGHRS and CDR2 is YFSETQ. V lost 0 bases and J lost 4, with 12 bases in between. The CDR3 runs 15 residues. The repertoire was sequenced with immunoSEQ multiplex PCR; TCRdb's copy has only in-frame clones and lacks some. This sample has 150,000 to 200,000 clones, with approximately 90% found just once. Material for sequencing was peripheral blood. The chain employs TRBV5-1 and TRBJ2-3; D perhaps matches TRBD1 (5 bases). The TCR sequence derives from a man younger than 35 with acute or convalescent COVID-19. The CDR3 region has the DNA TGCGCCAGCAGCTTGGAGGGGTCTAGGGCAGATACGCAGTATTTT. It encodes CASSLEGSRADTQYF. The whole variable domain, filled in from reference TRBV5-1 and TRBJ2-3, reads KAGVTQTPRYLIKTRGQQVTLSCSPISGHRSVSWYQQTPGQGLQFLFEYFSETQRNKGNFPGRFSGRQFSNSRSEMNVSTLELGDSALYLCASSLEGSRADTQYFGPGTRLTVL.